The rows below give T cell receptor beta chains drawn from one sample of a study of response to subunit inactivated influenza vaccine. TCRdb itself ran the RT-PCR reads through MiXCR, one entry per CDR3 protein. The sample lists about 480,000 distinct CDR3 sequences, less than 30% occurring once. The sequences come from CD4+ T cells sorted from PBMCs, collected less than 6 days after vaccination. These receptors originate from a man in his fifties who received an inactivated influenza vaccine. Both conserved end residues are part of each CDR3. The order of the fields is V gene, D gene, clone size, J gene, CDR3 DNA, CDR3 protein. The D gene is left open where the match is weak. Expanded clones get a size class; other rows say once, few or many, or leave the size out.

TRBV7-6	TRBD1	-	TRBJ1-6	TGTGCCAGCAGCAATGGCAGGGGGTGGTCACCCCTCCACTTT	CASSNGRGWSPLHF
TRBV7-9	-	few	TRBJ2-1	TGTGCCAGCAGCTCACGACACGTTGGGATGGATGAGCAGTTCTTC	CASSSRHVGMDEQFF
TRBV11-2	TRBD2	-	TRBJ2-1	TGTGCCAGCAGCTTCCAACTAGCGGGAGTCCACAATGAGCAGTTCTTC	CASSFQLAGVHNEQFF
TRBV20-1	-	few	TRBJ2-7	TGCAGTGCCGCAGTACCGTTGCTCAAAGACGAGCAGTACTTC	CSAAVPLLKDEQYF
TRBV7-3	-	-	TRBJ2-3	TGTGCCAGCAGCCCCTCTTCGGGAGTAGGAGATACGCAGTATTTT	CASSPSSGVGDTQYF
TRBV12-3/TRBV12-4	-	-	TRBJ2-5	TGTGCCAGCAGCCTACCTGGACAGGAGGGCCGCGGGGACCAGTACTTC	CASSLPGQEGRGDQYF
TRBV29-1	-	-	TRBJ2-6	TGCAGAGTTTACGCGGGTCACAGCGTCCTGACTTTC	CRVYAGHSVLTF
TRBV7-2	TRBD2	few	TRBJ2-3	TGTGCCAGCAGCCCCAGACTAGCAGCAGATACGCAGTATTTT	CASSPRLAADTQYF
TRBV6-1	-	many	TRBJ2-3	TGTGCCAGCACCCCAAGTGGGACAGATACGCAGTATTTT	CASTPSGTDTQYF
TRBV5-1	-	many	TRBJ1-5	TGCGCCAGCAGCTTCGGGCCTGGGAGCAATCAGCCCCAGCATTTT	CASSFGPGSNQPQHF
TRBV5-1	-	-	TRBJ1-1	TGCGCCAGCAGAGGAACCAGGGAAAACACTGAAGCTTTCTTT	CASRGTRENTEAFF
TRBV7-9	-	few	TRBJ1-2	TGTGCCAGCAGCTTAATCACACTTAACTATGGCTACACCTTC	CASSLITLNYGYTF
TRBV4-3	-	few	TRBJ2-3	TGCGCCAGCAGCCAAGATGTAAACGGGGGTCCCCTTCTGTATTTT	CASSQDVNGGPLLYF
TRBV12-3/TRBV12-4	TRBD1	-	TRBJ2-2	TGTGCCAGCATCCAAGGAACAGGGGTAATTGCCGGGGAGCTGTTTTTT	CASIQGTGVIAGELFF
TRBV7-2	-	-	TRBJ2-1	TGTGCCAGCAGCTTAACGGCGGGGAAACACAATGAGCAGTTCTTC	CASSLTAGKHNEQFF
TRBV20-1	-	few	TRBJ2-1	TGCAGTGCCATCTTAGCGGAAGACAATGAGCAGTTCTTC	CSAILAEDNEQFF
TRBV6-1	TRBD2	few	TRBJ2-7	TGTGCCAGCAGGCCTCGGGGGGGCCCCTACGAGCAGTACTTC	CASRPRGGPYEQYF
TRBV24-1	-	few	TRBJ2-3	TGTGCCACCAGTGATTTGGATACCTTGGATACGCAGTATTTT	CATSDLDTLDTQYF
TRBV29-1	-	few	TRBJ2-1	TGCAGCGTTGAACCGGATAGAGGGAGCGGCAATGAGCAGTTCTTC	CSVEPDRGSGNEQFF
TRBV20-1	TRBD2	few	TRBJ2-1	TGCAGTGCCAACCTAGCGGGAGCCTACAATGAGCAGTTCTTC	CSANLAGAYNEQFF
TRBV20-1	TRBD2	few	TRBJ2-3	TGCAGTGCTAGTCTAGCGGTCACAGATACGCAGTATTTT	CSASLAVTDTQYF
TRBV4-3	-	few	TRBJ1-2	TGCGCCAGCAGCCAAGACAGGCAGGCTAACTATGGCTACACCTTC	CASSQDRQANYGYTF
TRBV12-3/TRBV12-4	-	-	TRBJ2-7	TGTGCCAGCAGCTGGTTCGGATCCGAGCAGTACTTC	CASSWFGSEQYF
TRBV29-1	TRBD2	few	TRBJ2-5	TGCAGCGCCGCCGGATTAGCGGGAGCCGGTGAGACCCAGTACTTC	CSAAGLAGAGETQYF
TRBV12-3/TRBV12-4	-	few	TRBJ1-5	TGTGCCAGCAGTCCGGGTGGACCCCAGCATTTT	CASSPGGPQHF
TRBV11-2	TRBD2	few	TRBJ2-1	TGTGCCAGCAGCTCATCCCGGGGGGGTCCTTACTCCTACAATGAGCAGTTCTTC	CASSSSRGGPYSYNEQFF
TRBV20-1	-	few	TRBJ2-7	TGCAGTGCTCCCGCACTAGTCTCCGAGCAGTACTTC	CSAPALVSEQYF
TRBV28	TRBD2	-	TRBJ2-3	TGTGCCAGCAGTTTGATTCCCTGGCGGGGGAGCACAGATACGCAGTATTTT	CASSLIPWRGSTDTQYF
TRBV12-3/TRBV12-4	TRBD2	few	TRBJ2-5	TGTGCCAGCAGTTTAAGGCTAGCGGGTTCAGAGACCCAGTACTTC	CASSLRLAGSETQYF
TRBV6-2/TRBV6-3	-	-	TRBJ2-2	TGTGCCAGCAGACCTCATCGAATCAACACCGGGGAGCTGTTTTTT	CASRPHRINTGELFF
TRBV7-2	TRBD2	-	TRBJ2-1	TGTGCCAGCACCCAAACTAGCGGGGGTATTAATGAGCAGTTCTTC	CASTQTSGGINEQFF
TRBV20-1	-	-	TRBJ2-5	TGCAGTGATAGGGCCGGTTGGGAGACCCAGTACTTC	CSDRAGWETQYF
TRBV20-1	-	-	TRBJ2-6	TGCAGTGCACCGGGTGGGGACCCCTCTGGGGCCAACGTCCTGACTTTC	CSAPGGDPSGANVLTF
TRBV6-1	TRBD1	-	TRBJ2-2	TGTGCCAGCAGCTCCGTCCCTGGGACAGGCGCGAACACCGGGGAGCTGTTTTTT	CASSSVPGTGANTGELFF
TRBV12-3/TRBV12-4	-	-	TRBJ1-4	TGTGCCAGCAGACCTGACAGCCCCGGAAAACTGTTTTTT	CASRPDSPGKLFF
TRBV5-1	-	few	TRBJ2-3	TGCGCCAGCAGCTTGGTTCAGGGGCCAGATACGCAGTATTTT	CASSLVQGPDTQYF
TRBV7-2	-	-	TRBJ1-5	TGTGCCAGCGGCTCCTTTCAGCCCCAGCATTTT	CASGSFQPQHF
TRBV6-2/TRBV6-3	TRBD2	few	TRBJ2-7	TGTGCCAGCAGCTGGACTAGCGGGGGGGCCAGGACCTACGAGCAGTACTTC	CASSWTSGGARTYEQYF
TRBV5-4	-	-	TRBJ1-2	TGTGCCAGCAGCCCGCTACTGGGTGGCTACACCTTC	CASSPLLGGYTF
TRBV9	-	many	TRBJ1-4	TGTGCCAGCAGCGGGGCCCTAAATGAAAAACTGTTTTTT	CASSGALNEKLFF
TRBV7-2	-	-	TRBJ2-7	TGTGCCAGCAGCTCAGGGATGTACGAGCAGTACTTC	CASSSGMYEQYF
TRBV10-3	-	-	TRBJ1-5	TGTGCCATCAGTGATTTGGGAAGAAGCAGCAGTCAGCCCCAGCATTTT	CAISDLGRSSSQPQHF
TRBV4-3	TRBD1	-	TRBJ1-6	TGCGCCAGCAGCCAAGATTGGGCAGGGGGCCGGAATTCACCCCTCCACTTT	CASSQDWAGGRNSPLHF
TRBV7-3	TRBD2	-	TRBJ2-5	TGTGCCAGCAGCTGGACTAGCGGGAGAAAAGAGACCCAGTACTTC	CASSWTSGRKETQYF
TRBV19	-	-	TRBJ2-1	TGTGCCAGTAGTTCGTCTTACTACAATGAGCAGTTCTTC	CASSSSYYNEQFF
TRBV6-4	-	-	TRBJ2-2	TGTGCCAGCAGAGAGCAGGGGGGAATCGGGGAGCTGTTTTTT	CASREQGGIGELFF
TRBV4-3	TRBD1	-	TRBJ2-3	TGCGCCAGCAGCCAAGAACCCGGACAGGGGGGTTTTGATACGCAGTATTTT	CASSQEPGQGGFDTQYF
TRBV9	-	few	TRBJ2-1	TGTGCCAGCAGCGTAGAAGGGAGGGGGTATCAGTTCTTC	CASSVEGRGYQFF
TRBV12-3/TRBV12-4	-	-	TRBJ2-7	TGTGCCAGCAGCCAAACAGTCTACGAGCAGTACTTC	CASSQTVYEQYF
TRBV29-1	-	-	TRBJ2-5	TGCAGCGTTGAAAGGTTGGGGGGCAGGGGAGAGACCCAGTACTTC	CSVERLGGRGETQYF
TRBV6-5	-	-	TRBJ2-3	TGTGCCAGCAGTTACACCCACCCAGGGGTTAGCACAGATACGCAGTATTTT	CASSYTHPGVSTDTQYF
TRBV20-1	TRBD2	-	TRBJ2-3	TGCAGTGCTAGAGGTGGGACTAGCGGGTCTAGCACAGATACGCAGTATTTT	CSARGGTSGSSTDTQYF
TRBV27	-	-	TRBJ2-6	TGTGCCAGCAGTGGGGGGGGCAACGCTGGGGCCAACGTCCTGACTTTC	CASSGGGNAGANVLTF
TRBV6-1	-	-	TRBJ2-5	TGTGCCAGCAGTGAAATGGTTCAAGAGACCCAGTACTTC	CASSEMVQETQYF
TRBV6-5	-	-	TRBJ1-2	TGTGCCAGCAGTTACTTCACAGGGTCCAACTATGGCTACACCTTC	CASSYFTGSNYGYTF
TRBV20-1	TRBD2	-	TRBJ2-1	TGCAGTGCTAGAGGTAGCGGGAGGTCCGGTTTCGATGAGCAGTTCTTC	CSARGSGRSGFDEQFF
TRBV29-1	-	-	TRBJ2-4	TGCAGCGTTGTCGGCAAAGTAGCCAAAAACATTCAGTACTTC	CSVVGKVAKNIQYF
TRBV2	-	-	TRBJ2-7	TGTGCCAGCAGACTACAGGGGGGGGCCTACGAGCAGTACTTT	CASRLQGGAYEQYF
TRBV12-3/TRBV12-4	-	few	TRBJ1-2	TGTGCCAGCACTCATTCAGGGCCGTACGGCTACACCTTC	CASTHSGPYGYTF
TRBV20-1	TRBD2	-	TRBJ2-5	TGCAGTGCTAGAGTCCCTAGCGGGGGGGCCGAGACCCAGTACTTC	CSARVPSGGAETQYF